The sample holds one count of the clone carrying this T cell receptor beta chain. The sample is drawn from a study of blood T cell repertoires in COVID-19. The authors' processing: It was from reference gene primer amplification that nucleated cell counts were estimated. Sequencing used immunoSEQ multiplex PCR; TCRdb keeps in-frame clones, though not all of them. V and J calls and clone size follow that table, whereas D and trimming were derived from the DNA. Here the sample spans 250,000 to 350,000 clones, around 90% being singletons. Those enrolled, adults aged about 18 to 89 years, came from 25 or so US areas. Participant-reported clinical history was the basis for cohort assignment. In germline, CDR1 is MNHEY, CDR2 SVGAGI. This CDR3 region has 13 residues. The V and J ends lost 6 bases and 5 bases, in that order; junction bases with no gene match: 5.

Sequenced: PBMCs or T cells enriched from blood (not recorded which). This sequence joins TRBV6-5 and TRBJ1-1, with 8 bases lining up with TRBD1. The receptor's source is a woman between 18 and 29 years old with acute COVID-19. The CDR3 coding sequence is TGTGCCAGCAGAGGACAGGGAAGAACTGAAGCTTTCTTT. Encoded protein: CASRGQGRTEAFF.